This TCR beta chain was retrieved from a study of T cells in Graves' hyperthyroidism and ophthalmopathy (dated 2019 in TCRdb). Context from the whole study: Peripheral blood was collected at initial diagnosis, before any treatment. After sampling, hyperthyroidism patients received methimazole starting at 30 mg daily, and ophthalmopathy patients received high-dose intravenous methylprednisolone. In addition, the study compared T-cell repertoires in thyroid tissue and in blood from roughly 6 Graves' hyperthyroidism patients. TCR Vbeta CDR3 sequencing of roughly 140 peripheral blood samples (under 45 ophthalmopathy, under 80 hyperthyroidism and some 17 progressor patients) is reported in the paper. For training and testing, the 100 or so patients in the discovery cohort were randomly divided in a 7:3 ratio. An independent validation cohort of around 19 hyperthyroidism patients and approximately 16 patients who later progressed to ophthalmopathy tested prospective prediction of ophthalmopathy. To identify TCR V-J signatures that set the groups apart, the researchers used a discovery cohort of about a hundred patients, made up of 40 to 45 with Graves' ophthalmopathy and 57 with stable Graves' hyperthyroidism. Study-level results and caveats: Ophthalmopathy was separated from stable hyperthyroidism by a 13 V-J signature model, with over 85% sensitivity and roughly 84% specificity obtained in cross-validation and 80%/75% obtained in testing. Most expanded thyroid clonotypes (frequency above 0.001) were also found in blood, which suggests that blood repertoires may mirror thyroid immune responses. In validation, the model predicted progression to ophthalmopathy a median of 6.5 months before onset, with approximately 68% sensitivity and 72.22% specificity. No statistical method was used to fix the sample size in advance, and group allocation was not hidden from the investigators.

Sequences SEHNR (CDR1) and FQNEAQ (CDR2) are obtained from the germline V gene (reference sequence). From its cysteine to its phenylalanine, the CDR3 spans 11 amino acids. The sequence is cut down to CDR3 DNA, 33 bases in frame from base 1. Deletion took 0 bases off V and 5 bases off J, with a span of 1 base between the germline ends. The TCR beta CDR3 regions were amplified from the RNA transcripts. The first round of RT-PCR for the TCR CDR3 was performed with the HTBI primer set and the Qiagen OneStep RT-PCR kit. Libraries were constructed in a second round of multiplex PCR, after which size selection and purification were carried out. Sequencing of the libraries was done on an Illumina HiSeq2000 using paired-end 100 bp reads. The authors' pipeline ran thus. SOAPnuke was used to process the raw data, removing reads that contained adapters or uncalled bases, had a mean Phred below 15, or lacked an exact match to the constant primer or identifier. High-quality paired reads were merged with COPE v1.2.5, and unique nucleotide sequences were defined as clonotypes. Clonotypes were aligned to IMGT TRBV, TRBD and TRBJ reference segments using MiTCR v1.1. The analysis was restricted to V-J combinations with a frequency above 0.0001, which together covered about 99% of the repertoires. The TCS score was defined as the ratio of F50 (clonal expansion) to E x V (chaos), calculated using BLOSUM62-based TCRdist between CDR3 peptides within each V-J. Welch's t-statistics and random forest reduced fewer than 550 V-J features to 13, which were used in a naive Bayes classifier (R e1071). Using fastp at Q25 and MiXCR, TCRdb reprocessed the public reads and kept productive beta chains. Rows are unified per CDR3 protein, each entry keeping the most common DNA and genes. The V and J calls and clone size come from TCRdb's table, not from the authors' own analysis. Across this sample there are 300,000 to 350,000 distinct CDR3 sequences, with 21% seen only once. The top ten constitute around 48% of the sample.

This clonotype came up many times. Its antigen target is currently unknown. No much larger clonotype is one base removed from it; base qualities were not supplied. Stable Graves' hyperthyroidism was defined as the absence of progression to ophthalmopathy over 18 months of follow-up. Hyperthyroidism patients were aged 18 to 65 years and newly diagnosed, with disease duration of less than 2 months. Patients with uncontrolled infections, other autoimmune diseases, pregnancy or lactation were excluded. Diagnoses were based on clinical symptoms, serum thyroxine and TRAb, thyroid ultrasound and orbital computed tomography. PBMCs were separated from under 11 ml of fresh peripheral blood using Ficoll-Paque density gradient centrifugation. Trizol reagent was used to extract total RNA, and RNA quality was then checked on an Agilent 2100 Bioanalyzer.

This chain joins TRBV7-9 to TRBJ1-1; no D gene call is confident. This receptor was obtained from a woman between 50 and 59 years old with Graves' hyperthyroidism. The sequencing sample was made of blood. The CDR3 protein is CASSLATEAFF. The sequenced DNA is TGTGCCAGCAGCTTAGCAACTGAAGCTTTCTTT.